Listed below are T cell receptor beta chains from one sample, sequenced in a study of blood T cell repertoires in COVID-19. The data were produced by immunoSEQ multiplex PCR, yet TCRdb's version contains in-frame clones alone and is incomplete. The sample consists of some 260,000 clones, roughly three quarters of them appearing once. The sequenced sample was peripheral blood. These receptors came from a middle-aged woman with active or convalescent COVID-19. Each CDR3 is given with its conserved first and last residue.

>TRBV29-1
CSVEGGQPYGYTF
>TRBV10-2
CASSDEPNTEAFF
>TRBV25-1
CASSEQNSNQPQHF
>TRBV4-2
CASSQDPQAGSSGNTIYF
>TRBV28
CASSSGTGGSEKLFF
>TRBV3-1/TRBV3-2
CASSQDSRGGGNQPQHF
>TRBV20-1
CSAKGGFYTF
>TRBV15
CATSREGTGGDAEAFF
>TRBV7-2
CASSLQGTSGNTIYF
>TRBV27
CASSSRYTQYF
>TRBV7-9
CASSLAGSTYGYTF
>TRBV2
CASTYRGLGNYGYTF
>TRBV27
CASSFGGSSTEQFF
>TRBV30
CAWSVGPGNTEAFF
>TRBV7-4
CASSRRQGPSSGNTIYF
>TRBV30
CAWSVDTLAKNIQYF
>TRBV5-1
CASSPRDRGDTGELFF
>TRBV29-1
CSVGQMNTEAFF
>TRBV6-5
CASTRTSGGQAEQFF
>TRBV11-1
CASSSQGNYNEQFF
>TRBV5-1
CASSSDGGANGYTF
>TRBV4-2
CASSQDRAGAGNTIYF
>TRBV28
CASSPRDRGQETQYF
>TRBV3-1/TRBV3-2
CASSQETGLWNTEAFF
>TRBV6-5
CASSWTESPNYGYTF
>TRBV30
CAWSPINPGLNSPLHF
>TRBV11-2
CASSLGIQRQGGRTQHF
>TRBV19
CASSVDRWNQPQHF